This T cell receptor (beta chain) was documented in a study of OX40 agonist ivuxolimab in advanced cancers. General study results and limits: There were also nonresponders showing low normalized T-cell clonal expansion. Clonal expansion was among the lowest in partial responders at 0.1-3.0 mg/kg, especially CD8+.

Autoimmune disease history or systemic immunosuppression led to patient exclusion. The timepoints at which blood was sampled were baseline, cycle 4 day 1, and cycle 7 day 1. In regard to this clone: Its cognate antigen is unknown.

Data came from immunoSEQ multiplex PCR; TCRdb stores just in-frame clones and leaves some out. This sample has 55,000 to 65,000 clones, with about 81% found just once. V lost 6 bases, J lost 5 bases, and 7 bases stayed unmatched. Germline V gene data show CDR1 as MNHNS and CDR2 as SASEGT. The CDR3 is 15 amino acids. The chain links TRBV6-1 to TRBJ2-3; 11 nucleotides align to TRBD2. The sample in question was CD4+ or CD8+ T cells sorted from blood, obtained in a trial of the OX40 agonist ivuxolimab. The clonotype comes from an adult with an advanced solid tumor such as melanoma, head and neck, liver or kidney cancer. The CDR3 is CASSPTSGVGDTQYF. The CDR3 bases are TGTGCCAGCAGCCCGACTAGCGGGGTTGGAGATACGCAGTATTTT.